This entry concerns a single TCR beta chain. Germline V CDR1 and CDR2: SGHNT, YENEEA. This CDR3 is 15 amino acids long. With V trimmed by 5 bases and J by 5 bases, 9 bases remained unmatched. This entry comes from a study of blood T cell repertoires in COVID-19. Turning to the study itself: PBMCs, B-cell-depleted T cells, or T cells were the source of the cDNA or gDNA that made up the material.

What the recovered Cohort 3 donors had was two negative PCRs, clearance, or symptom resolution. Per the authors' pipeline: Nucleated cell number was recorded as an estimate derived from reference gene primer amplification. TCRdb keeps only in-frame clones here, not all; method: immunoSEQ multiplex PCR. V, J and clone size derive from that table, while D and trimming were established from the DNA sequence. The sample shows some 130,000 clones, more than 75% of them seen only once. The clonotype comes from a woman in her fifties or sixties who had recovered from COVID-19. The chain joins TRBV11-3 to TRBJ2-7; 10 nucleotides line up with TRBD1. Sequencing used PBMCs or T cells enriched from blood (not recorded which). The CDR3 DNA follows: TGTGCCAGCAGCCTGAGATCGGGACAGGGGAACGAGCAGTACTTC. Translation gives CASSLRSGQGNEQYF.